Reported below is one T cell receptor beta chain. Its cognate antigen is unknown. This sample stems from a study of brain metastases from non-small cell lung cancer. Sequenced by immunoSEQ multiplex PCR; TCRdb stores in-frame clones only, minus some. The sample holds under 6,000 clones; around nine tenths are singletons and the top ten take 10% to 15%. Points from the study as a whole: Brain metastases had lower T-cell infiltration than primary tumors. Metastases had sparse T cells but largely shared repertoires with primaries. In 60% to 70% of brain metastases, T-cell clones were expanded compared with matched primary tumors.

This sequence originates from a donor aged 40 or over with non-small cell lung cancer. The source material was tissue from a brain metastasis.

The CDR3 nucleotides read TGTGCCAGCAGTTACTCGGGACTAGCGGGGGGCATTCAGTACTTC. It encodes CASSYSGLAGGIQYF. The V and J genes are TRBV6-2 or TRBV6-3 and TRBJ2-4; 15 bases are a match to TRBD2. CDR1 and CDR2 (germline): MNHEY, SVGEGT. The CDR3 sequence is 15 residues long. V was clipped by 0 bases and J by 9 bases; unmatched bases: 0.